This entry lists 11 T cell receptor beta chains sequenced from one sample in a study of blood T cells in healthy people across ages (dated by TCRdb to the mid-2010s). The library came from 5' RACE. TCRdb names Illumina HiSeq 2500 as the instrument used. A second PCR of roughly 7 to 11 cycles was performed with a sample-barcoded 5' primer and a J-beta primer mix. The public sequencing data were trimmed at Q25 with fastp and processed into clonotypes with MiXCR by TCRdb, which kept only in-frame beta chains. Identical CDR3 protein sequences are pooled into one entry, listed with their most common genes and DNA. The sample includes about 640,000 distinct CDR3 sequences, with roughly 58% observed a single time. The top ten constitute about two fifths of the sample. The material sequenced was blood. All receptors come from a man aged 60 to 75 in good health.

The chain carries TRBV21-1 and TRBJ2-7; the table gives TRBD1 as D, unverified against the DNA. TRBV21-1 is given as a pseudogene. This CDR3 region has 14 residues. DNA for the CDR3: TGTGCCAGCAGCCTCGCGGCCAGGGACTTCGAGCAGTACTTC. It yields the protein CASSLAARDFEQYF.

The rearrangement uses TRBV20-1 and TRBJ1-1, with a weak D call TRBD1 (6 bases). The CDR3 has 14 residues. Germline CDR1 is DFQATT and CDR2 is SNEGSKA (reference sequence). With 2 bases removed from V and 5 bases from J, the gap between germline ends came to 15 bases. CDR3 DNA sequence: TGCAGTGCTAGATCAGCAGGGGTTGAGACTGAAGCTTTCTTT. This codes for CSARSAGVETEAFF.

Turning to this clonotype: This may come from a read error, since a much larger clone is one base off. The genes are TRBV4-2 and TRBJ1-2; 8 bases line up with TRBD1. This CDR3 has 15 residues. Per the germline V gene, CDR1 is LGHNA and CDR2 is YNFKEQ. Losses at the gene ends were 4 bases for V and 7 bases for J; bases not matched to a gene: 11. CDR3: CASSRQDRARGGYTF. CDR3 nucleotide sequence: TGTGCCAGCAGCCGCCAGGACAGGGCCCGCGGTGGCTACACCTTC.

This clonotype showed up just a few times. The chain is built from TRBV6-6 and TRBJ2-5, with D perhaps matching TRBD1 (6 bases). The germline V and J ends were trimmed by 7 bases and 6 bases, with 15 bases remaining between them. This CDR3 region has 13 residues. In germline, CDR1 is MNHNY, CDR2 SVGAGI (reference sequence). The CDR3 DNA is TGTGCCAGCACTACAGGGAATTCGAAGACCCAGTACTTC. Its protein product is CASTTGNSKTQYF.

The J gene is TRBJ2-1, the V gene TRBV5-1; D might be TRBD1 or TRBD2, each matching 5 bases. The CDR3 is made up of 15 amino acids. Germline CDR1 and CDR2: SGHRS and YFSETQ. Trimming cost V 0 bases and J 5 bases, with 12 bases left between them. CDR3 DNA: TGCGCCAGCAGCTTGGGCGCCGGGGCACACAATGAGCAGTTCTTC. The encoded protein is CASSLGAGAHNEQFF.

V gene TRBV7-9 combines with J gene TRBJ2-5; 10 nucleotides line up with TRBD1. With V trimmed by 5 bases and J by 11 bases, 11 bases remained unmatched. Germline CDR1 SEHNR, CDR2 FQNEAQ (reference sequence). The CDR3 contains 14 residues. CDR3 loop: CASSQGQGIDGQYF. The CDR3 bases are TGTGCCAGCAGCCAGGGACAGGGGATTGACGGGCAGTACTTC.

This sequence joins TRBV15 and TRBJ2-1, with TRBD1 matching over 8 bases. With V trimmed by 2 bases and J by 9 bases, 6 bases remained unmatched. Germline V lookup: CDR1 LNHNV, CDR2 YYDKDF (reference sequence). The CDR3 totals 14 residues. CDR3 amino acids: CATSRRVTGAEQFF. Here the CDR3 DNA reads TGTGCCACCAGCAGACGCGTGACAGGGGCTGAGCAGTTCTTC.

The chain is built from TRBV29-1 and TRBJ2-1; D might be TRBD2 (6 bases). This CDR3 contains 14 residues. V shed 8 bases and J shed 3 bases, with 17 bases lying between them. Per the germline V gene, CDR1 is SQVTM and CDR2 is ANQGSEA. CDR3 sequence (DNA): TGCAGCCGGAAGGAGGGCGGCTGCTACAATGAGCAGTTCTTC. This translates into CSRKEGGCYNEQFF.

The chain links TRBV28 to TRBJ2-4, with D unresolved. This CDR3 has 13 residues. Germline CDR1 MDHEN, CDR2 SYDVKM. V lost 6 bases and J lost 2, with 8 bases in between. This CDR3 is CASRATPKNIQYF. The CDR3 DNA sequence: TGTGCCAGCAGGGCAACTCCCAAAAACATTCAGTACTTC.

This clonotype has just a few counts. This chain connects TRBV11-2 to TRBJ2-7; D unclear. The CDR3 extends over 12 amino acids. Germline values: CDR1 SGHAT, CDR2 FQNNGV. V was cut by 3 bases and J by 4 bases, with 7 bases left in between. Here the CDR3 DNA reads TGTGCCAGCAGCTTGGTGTGGTACGAGCAGTACTTC. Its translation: CASSLVWYEQYF.

The CDR3 coding sequence is TGTGCCAGCAGTTCCCCGGGGGGTATGGGCTACGAGCAGTACTTC. Protein product: CASSSPGGMGYEQYF. The chain couples TRBV6-5 to TRBJ2-7, with 7 bases fitting TRBD2. Germline V CDR1 and CDR2: MNHEY, SVGAGI. Germline trimming cut 4 bases from V and 3 bases from J; bases unmatched to any gene: 9. The CDR3 totals 15 residues.